This entry features one T cell receptor beta chain sequence. This clone was counted a single time. Its antigen is still unknown. Base qualities are missing; no much larger clone stands one base away. This record comes from a study of T cell responses to AZD1222 COVID-19 vaccine (dated by TCRdb to 2020 to 2022). Concerning the study at large: AZD1222 recipients whose second dose came at about 4 weeks and those whose second dose came at about 12 weeks were combined into one group, since spike-specific TCR depth and breadth did not differ between the two schedules. Trial participants were enrolled by age into subgroups of 18-55, 56-69 and 70-plus years, and roughly 150, 30 and 60 TCR-sequenced participants, respectively, were included in these subgroups. A total of about 250 trial participants underwent TCR sequencing, of whom about 200 had received two doses of AZD1222 and roughly 26 had received two doses of the MenACWY control vaccine. Results and caveats for the whole study, not just this receptor: CD4 TCRs associated with the vaccine covered the entire spike protein, and the dominant responses were in regions 160-218 and 743-854. Most participants were white British and females outnumbered males, and the authors suggested that clonal diversity may have been underestimated. Reportedly, almost half of the unique spike-specific TCRs recognized epitopes lying outside the regions that are mutated in the B.1.351 and B.1.1.7 variants. Because no samples from the day 14 peak response were available, repertoires could be characterized only after the peak T cell response. Conclusions about previously exposed vaccinees are limited, since just five or six AZD1222 recipients were seropositive for SARS-CoV-2 at baseline. The 56-69-year group was small, and its depth increase did not reach significance, likely because of low power. After two AZD1222 doses, spike-specific TCR breadth and depth were significantly higher than at day 0 and than in MenACWY recipients.

V and J lose 1 base and 2 bases, and a span of 6 bases separates them. According to the germline V gene, CDR1 reads MGHRA and CDR2 reads YSYEKL. The CDR3 spans 14 residues, from the cysteine through the phenylalanine. Here the CDR3 DNA is all that survives: 42 bases in frame from base 1. The CDR3 regions of human TCRbeta chains were analyzed by immunosequencing. Under the source paper's analysis protocol: TCRs in the repertoires were compared against a reference library of SARS-CoV-2-specific TCRs that had been generated with the MIRA antigen-specificity platform. Breadth meant the fraction of unique TCRs that were SARS-CoV-2-associated, whereas depth meant the fraction of total T cells that were SARS-CoV-2-associated. Using the MIRA data, every spike-specific TCR was mapped to the spike region that the TCR reacted to and assigned to either a CD4 or a CD8 class. Log10-transformed breadth and depth values were compared by one-way ANOVA with Sidak's multiple comparisons tests. TCRdb took this table from immuneACCESS and kept in-frame rearrangements with V and J called. Such tables lack part of the clones; where checked against another copy, unresolved V genes explain under half of the gap, and the rest is unexplained. V, J and clone size were drawn from that table, and D and trimming were deduced from the DNA. This sample holds more than 150,000 clones; approximately 91% were observed only once. The ten largest make up 0.99% of the sample.

What the time point label conveys for this sample: baseline before first vaccination. Vaccinee samples came from UK trials COV001 and COV002, including a single-blind randomized controlled phase 2/3 trial of AZD1222 (ChAdOx1 nCoV-19) in healthy adults. Trial participant PBMC samples were collected at day 0 and day 28 after the second dose for TCRbeta chain sequencing. The V and J genes are TRBV4-1 and TRBJ2-1; the D region possibly corresponds to TRBD1 (5 bases align). The TCR comes from an adult in good health. Here the sequenced sample was peripheral blood, taken on day 0 of AZD1222 vaccination. The DNA is TGCGCCAGCAGCCAAGGGGGCCCCTACAATGAGCAGTTCTTC. It translates to CASSQGGPYNEQFF.